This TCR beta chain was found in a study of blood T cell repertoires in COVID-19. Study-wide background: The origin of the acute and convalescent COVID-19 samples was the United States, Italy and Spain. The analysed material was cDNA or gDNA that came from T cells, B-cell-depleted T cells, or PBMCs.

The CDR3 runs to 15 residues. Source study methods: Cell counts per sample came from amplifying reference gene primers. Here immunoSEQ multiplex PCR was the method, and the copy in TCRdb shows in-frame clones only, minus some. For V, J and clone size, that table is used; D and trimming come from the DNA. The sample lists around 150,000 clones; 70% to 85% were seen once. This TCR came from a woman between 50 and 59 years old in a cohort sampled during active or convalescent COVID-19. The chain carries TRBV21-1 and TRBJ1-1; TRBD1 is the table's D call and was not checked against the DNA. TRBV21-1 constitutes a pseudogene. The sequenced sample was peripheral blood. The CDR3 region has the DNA TGTGCCAGCAGCGCCCCGGACAGGGGAAACACTGAAGCTTTCTTT. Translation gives CASSAPDRGNTEAFF.